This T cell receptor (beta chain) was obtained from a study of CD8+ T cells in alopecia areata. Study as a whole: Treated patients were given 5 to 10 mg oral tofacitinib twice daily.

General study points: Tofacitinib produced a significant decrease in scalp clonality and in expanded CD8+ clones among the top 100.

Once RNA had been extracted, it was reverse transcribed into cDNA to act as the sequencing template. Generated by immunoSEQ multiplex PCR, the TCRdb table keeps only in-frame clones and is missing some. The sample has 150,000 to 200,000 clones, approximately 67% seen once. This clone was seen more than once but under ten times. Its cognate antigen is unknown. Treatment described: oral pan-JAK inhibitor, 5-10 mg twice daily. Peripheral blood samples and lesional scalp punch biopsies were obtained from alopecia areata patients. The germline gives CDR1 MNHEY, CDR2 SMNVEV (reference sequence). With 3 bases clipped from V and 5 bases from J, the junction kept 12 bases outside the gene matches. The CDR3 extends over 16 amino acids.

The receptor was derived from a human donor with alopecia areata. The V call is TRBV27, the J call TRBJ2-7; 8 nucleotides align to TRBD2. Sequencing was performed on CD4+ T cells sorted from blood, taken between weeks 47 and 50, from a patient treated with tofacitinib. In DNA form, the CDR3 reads TGTGCCAGCAGTTTTTCCCCCTACGGGGGGGCCAACGAGCAGTACTTC. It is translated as CASSFSPYGGANEQYF.